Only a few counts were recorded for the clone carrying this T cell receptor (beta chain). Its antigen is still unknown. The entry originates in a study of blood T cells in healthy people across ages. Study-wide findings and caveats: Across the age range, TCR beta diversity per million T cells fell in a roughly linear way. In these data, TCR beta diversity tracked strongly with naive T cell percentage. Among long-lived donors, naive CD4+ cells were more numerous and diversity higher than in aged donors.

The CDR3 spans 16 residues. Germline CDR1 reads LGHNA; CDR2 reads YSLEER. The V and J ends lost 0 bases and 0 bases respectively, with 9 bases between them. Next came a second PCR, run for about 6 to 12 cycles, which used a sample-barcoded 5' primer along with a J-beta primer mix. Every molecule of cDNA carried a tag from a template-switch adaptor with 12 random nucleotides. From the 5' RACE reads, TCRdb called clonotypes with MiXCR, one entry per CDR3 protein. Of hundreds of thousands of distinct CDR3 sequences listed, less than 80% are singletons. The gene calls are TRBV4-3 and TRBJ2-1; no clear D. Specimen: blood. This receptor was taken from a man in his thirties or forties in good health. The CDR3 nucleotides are TGCGCCAGCAGCCAAGATTGGATAAACTCCTACAATGAGCAGTTCTTC. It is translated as CASSQDWINSYNEQFF.